Listed below are T cell receptor beta chains from one sample, sequenced in a study of cytomegalovirus exposure and HLA in healthy donors. Profiled with immunoSEQ multiplex PCR; TCRdb holds only in-frame clones, not every one. Seen here are about 89,000 clones, roughly 85% observed once, and the top ten hold 6.5% to 9%. Sequenced: PBMCs. The receptors were gathered from a man in his forties in good health and CMV-seropositive. Each CDR3 is given with its conserved first and last residue.

v_call	cdr3_aa
TRBV6-1	CASSAYRSGAVSQPQHF
TRBV25-1	CASRDSYNSPLHF
TRBV5-6	CASSADGGGQFF
TRBV11-3	CASSLTRGLAGGTSSYEQYF
TRBV19	CASTTGGSYNSPLHF
TRBV6-1	CASSPDRELGYTF
TRBV18	CASSPLTSDGEQFF
TRBV5-8	CASSPGTGWPNQPQHF
TRBV6-1	CASSRNRDYEQYF
TRBV30	CAWGPGAGQETRYF
TRBV18	CASSPRTGFPNTIYF
TRBV14	CASSQVTLEGPLHF
TRBV7-3	CASSLSGTSGSDEQFF
TRBV28	CASSSSGSRDNEQFF
TRBV5-1	CASSLRPGYQETQYF
TRBV23-1	CASSQCDTGDRSGNTIYF